This record looks at one T cell receptor (beta chain) sequence and its context. This sample is drawn from a study of PD-L1 blockade in urothelial cancer. The overall study: Patients had been given 0 to 3 earlier chemotherapy regimens.

Clones were sequenced by immunoSEQ multiplex PCR, and TCRdb holds only the in-frame ones, with some missing. Of about 42,000 clones listed, 70% to 85% were seen once; the top ten hold 2.7%. Germline V gene data show CDR1 as MDHEN and CDR2 as SYDVKM. The ends lost 5 bases at V and 0 bases at J; junction bases unmatched: 6. CDR3 length equals 16 residues. Sample: PBMCs, taken around atezolizumab (anti-PD-L1) treatment. This rearrangement joins TRBV28 to TRBJ2-5, with TRBD2 identical over 10 bases. The TCR sequence derives from a man in his 70s with urothelial cancer. The CDR3 reads CASSPPSGRYQETQYF. The DNA for the CDR3 is TGTGCCAGCAGTCCCCCTAGCGGGAGATACCAAGAGACCCAGTACTTC.